One sample yielded the 29 T cell receptor beta chains listed below, sequenced in a study of blood T cell repertoires in COVID-19. Some clones are missing from TCRdb's copy, which holds only in-frame ones; the method was immunoSEQ multiplex PCR. Of 300,000 to 350,000 clones listed, roughly 87% were seen once; the top ten hold just over 9.5%. The sequencing sample was made of peripheral blood. The source is a man aged 25-45 years with COVID-19, enrolled during active disease.

The chain uses TRBV14 and TRBJ1-2; 9 nucleotides match TRBD1. This CDR3 region has 15 residues. Trimming removed 4 bases from V and 6 bases from J; junction bases left unmatched: 9. Germline V gene sequence: CDR1 SGHDN, CDR2 FVKESK. The CDR3 nucleotides read TGTGCCAGCAGCCGCACCGGGACAGGGACCCATGGCTACACCTTC. It specifies CASSRTGTGTHGYTF.

This chain connects TRBV7-9 to TRBJ2-5, with 7 bases lining up with TRBD2. The CDR3 is made up of 13 amino acids. Germline assignment: CDR1 SEHNR and CDR2 FQNEAQ (reference sequence). With V trimmed by 2 bases and J by 13 bases, 10 bases remained unmatched. The CDR3, as DNA: TGTGCCAGCAGCTTACCGGGGGGTACCCTCCTGTACTTC. It codes for CASSLPGGTLLYF.

This CDR3 is CASSLQTDRTGTQYF. In DNA form, the CDR3 reads TGTGCCAGCAGCTTACAAACCGACAGGACCGGGACCCAGTACTTC. The gene calls are TRBV7-3 and TRBJ2-5; tentative D call: TRBD1 (6 bases). Trimming pared 2 bases from V and 7 bases from J, leaving 17 bases between. The germline V gene has CDR1 SGHTA and CDR2 FQGTGA. The CDR3 runs to 15 residues.

The CDR3 region has the DNA TGTGCCAGTAGTATCGGAGGGGGCAGGGTCACTGAAGCTTTCTTT. Translation gives CASSIGGGRVTEAFF. The J gene is TRBJ1-1, the V gene TRBV19; 7 bases are a match to TRBD1. The trim removed 3 bases at V and 4 bases at J, leaving 8 bases unmatched. Germline V gives CDR1 LNHDA, CDR2 SQIVND (reference sequence). This CDR3 region has 15 residues. Supplemented by reference TRBV19 and TRBJ1-1, the full variable domain reads DGGITQSPKYLFRKEGQNVTLSCEQNLNHDAMYWYRQDPGQGLRLIYYSQIVNDFQKGDIAEGYSVSREKKESFPLTVTSAQKNPTAFYLCASSIGGGRVTEAFFGQGTRLTVV.

The chain links TRBV18 to TRBJ2-2; TRBD1 matches 8 bases. The junction had 2 bases not matched to a gene; V was cut back by 1 base and J by 1 base. The CDR3 sequence is 16 residues long. Germline CDR1 KGHSH, CDR2 LQKENI. DNA of the CDR3: TGTGCCAGCTCACCACTCAGGGGGCGGAACACCGGGGAGCTGTTTTTT. It encodes CASSPLRGRNTGELFF.

The V gene is TRBV9, the J gene TRBJ2-7, with TRBD2 matching 9 bases. The CDR3 runs to 15 residues. The germline V gene encodes CDR1 SGDLS and CDR2 YYNGEE. V shed 1 base, J shed 2 bases, and the junction held 4 bases outside the gene matches. The CDR3 DNA is TGTGCCAGCAGCGTAACTAGCGGGTTAGCCTACGAGCAGTACTTC. It translates to CASSVTSGLAYEQYF.

This clone has a count of ten or more. The rearrangement uses TRBV6-5 and TRBJ2-2; TRBD1 aligns across 10 bases. J lost 5 bases, V lost 4 bases, and 4 bases had no gene match. The CDR3 is 15 residues long. Germline V CDR1 and CDR2: MNHEY, SVGAGI. The CDR3 nucleotides are TGTGCCAGCAGTTCCGGGACAGGGGAGACCGGGGAGCTGTTTTTT. Translated, it gives CASSSGTGETGELFF.

The rearrangement links TRBV5-1 to TRBJ2-1; 8 bases align to TRBD1. This CDR3 has 15 amino acids. After removal of 2 bases from V and 7 bases from J, the junction contained 8 bases not matched to a gene. Germline CDR1 is SGHRS and CDR2 is YFSETQ. CDR3 residues: CASSFPGQEGNEQFF. In DNA, the CDR3 is TGCGCCAGCAGCTTCCCGGGACAGGAAGGGAATGAGCAGTTCTTC.

J is TRBJ2-7 and V is TRBV18; D call uncertain. In germline, CDR1 is KGHSH, CDR2 LQKENI. The CDR3 covers 15 residues. Trimming took 0 bases from V and 2 from J, leaving 11 bases between them. CDR3 DNA sequence: TGTGCCAGCTCACCACCAGGCGGCGTTACCTACGAGCAGTACTTC. Translated, it gives CASSPPGGVTYEQYF. The whole variable domain, filled in from reference TRBV18 and TRBJ2-7, reads NAGVMQNPRHLVRRRGQEARLRCSPMKGHSHVYWYRQLPEEGLKFMVYLQKENIIDESGMPKERFSAEFPKEGPSILRIQQVVRGDSAAYFCASSPPGGVTYEQYFGPGTRLTVT.

The gene calls are TRBV4-3 and TRBJ1-2, with D possibly matching TRBD1 (6 bases). V was clipped by 3 bases and J by 3 bases, with 20 bases between them. Germline V gene sequence: CDR1 LGHNA, CDR2 YSLEER. The CDR3 extends over 17 amino acids. Here the CDR3 reads CASSQAVNRAGDYGYTF. As DNA, the CDR3 is TGCGCCAGCAGCCAGGCTGTTAACAGGGCAGGAGACTATGGCTACACCTTC.

This sequence joins TRBV25-1 and TRBJ2-7, with 9 bases aligning to TRBD2. V shed 2 bases, J shed 1 base, and the junction held 0 bases outside the gene matches. Germline values: CDR1 MGHDK, CDR2 SYGVNS. CDR3 length equals 14 residues. The CDR3 nucleotides read TGTGCCAGCAGTGAAAGCGGGGGGTCCTACGAGCAGTACTTC. Encoded protein: CASSESGGSYEQYF.

Remarks on this clone: Other DNA sequences in this sample translate to the same CDR3. V is TRBV6-4 and J is TRBJ2-1; 7 bases fit TRBD1. Germline V CDR1 and CDR2: MRHNA, SNTAGT. The ends lost 0 bases at V and 3 bases at J; junction bases unmatched: 2. This CDR3 spans 15 amino acids. CDR3 DNA: TGTGCCAGCAGTGACTCGGGGGACAGCTACAATGAGCAGTTCTTC. Its translation: CASSDSGDSYNEQFF.

The chain is built from TRBV19 and TRBJ2-1; 7 bases are shared with TRBD1. V dropped 8 bases and J dropped 4; count of bases not matched to a gene: 8. The germline CDR1 and CDR2 sequences are LNHDA and SQIVND (reference sequence). The CDR3 consists of 14 residues. CDR3: CASSTGVLYNEQFF. CDR3 in DNA: TGTGCCAGTTCAACAGGGGTTTTATACAATGAGCAGTTCTTC.

The chain joins TRBV19 to TRBJ2-1; 8 bases match TRBD2. After removal of 1 base from V and 9 bases from J, the junction contained 14 bases not matched to a gene. The CDR3 loop spans 17 amino acids. Germline values: CDR1 LNHDA, CDR2 SQIVND (reference sequence). This CDR3 is CASSIGRWTGGSGEQFF. The CDR3 bases are TGTGCCAGTAGTATAGGACGGTGGACGGGAGGGTCCGGTGAGCAGTTCTTC.

This chain joins TRBV5-6 and TRBJ1-2, with 8 bases lining up with TRBD1. The CDR3 loop spans 13 amino acids. Losses at the gene ends were 1 base for V and 8 bases for J; bases not matched to a gene: 4. CDR1 is SGHDT, CDR2 YYEEEE, per germline. CDR3: CASSLSQGGGYTF. The DNA for the CDR3 is TGTGCCAGCAGCTTGTCACAGGGGGGAGGCTACACCTTC.

CDR3 loop: CASSLAVRPGTGGEGANVLTF. The DNA for the CDR3 is TGTGCCAGCAGCTTAGCGGTCAGGCCAGGGACAGGGGGCGAGGGGGCCAACGTCCTGACTTTC. This chain connects TRBV7-8 to TRBJ2-6; 12 bases line up with TRBD1. Germline trimming cut 0 bases from V and 4 bases from J; bases unmatched to any gene: 13. In germline, CDR1 is SGHVS, CDR2 FQNEAQ. CDR3 length: 21 amino acids.

The V and J genes are TRBV6-2 or TRBV6-3 and TRBJ2-5; 15 positions agree with TRBD2. The germline V gene encodes CDR1 MNHEY and CDR2 SVGEGT. The CDR3 has 20 residues. V gave up 0 bases and J gave up 4 bases; unmatched junction bases: 12. In DNA, the CDR3 is TGTGCCAGCAGTTACTCTGCAGGACTAGCGGGAGGGCGTAGGGGAGAGACCCAGTACTTC. It encodes CASSYSAGLAGGRRGETQYF.

The chain combines TRBV5-1 with TRBJ1-1; tentatively, D is TRBD1 (6 bases). Looked up from germline, CDR1 is SGHRS and CDR2 is YFSETQ. This CDR3 has 15 residues. Trimming left V 1 base short and J 4 bases short, with 14 bases between. The CDR3 loop is CASSLLLGAGTEAFF. The CDR3 nucleotides read TGCGCCAGCAGCTTGTTATTGGGGGCAGGCACTGAAGCTTTCTTT.

The chain recombines TRBV19 with TRBJ1-5, with D uncertain. The CDR3 extends over 15 amino acids. The germline V gene has CDR1 LNHDA and CDR2 SQIVND (reference sequence). Trimming shortened V by 3 bases and J by 7 bases, and 16 bases separated the two germline ends. The DNA for the CDR3 is TGTGCCAGTAGTATCGTGGTGATGGCAGGCCAGCCCCAGCATTTT. Translating it yields CASSIVVMAGQPQHF.

The CDR3 region is CASSSPPGATNEKLFF. Written as DNA, the CDR3 is TGTGCCAGCAGTTCACCTCCAGGGGCAACTAATGAAAAACTGTTTTTT. The chain is built from TRBV6-5 and TRBJ1-4, with a possible D match to TRBD1 (6 bases). Germline V gives CDR1 MNHEY, CDR2 SVGAGI. V was trimmed by 4 bases and J by 0 bases, leaving 12 bases between them. This CDR3 has 16 residues.

This chain connects TRBV11-2 to TRBJ1-4; 10 bases match TRBD1. This CDR3 spans 16 amino acids. The trim removed 3 bases at V and 11 bases at J, leaving 12 bases unmatched. Germline CDR1 SGHAT, CDR2 FQNNGV. The CDR3 region is CASSFRDRGGSEKLFF. In DNA form, the CDR3 reads TGTGCCAGCAGCTTCCGGGACAGGGGTGGATCAGAGAAACTGTTTTTT.

The CDR3 DNA follows: TGTGCCATCAGTCGGGAGACGGATTATGGCTACACCTTC. Its translation is CAISRETDYGYTF. The gene calls are TRBV10-3 and TRBJ1-2; no clear D gene. Germline CDR1 ENHRY, CDR2 SYGVKD. The V end was cut by 5 bases, the J end by 5 bases, with 12 bases between. The CDR3 covers 13 residues.

The rearrangement uses TRBV5-6 and TRBJ2-2, with 9 bases lining up with TRBD2. The germline CDR1 and CDR2 sequences are SGHDT and YYEEEE. V dropped 4 bases and J dropped 4; count of bases not matched to a gene: 8. The CDR3 has 16 residues. CDR3: CASSQVAGASTGELFF. The CDR3 DNA is TGTGCCAGCAGCCAGGTAGCGGGGGCCAGCACCGGGGAGCTGTTTTTT.

The V call is TRBV7-9, the J call TRBJ2-3; a weak D match, TRBD1 (6 bases). V was trimmed by 5 bases and J by 4 bases, leaving 13 bases between them. Germline V gene lookup returns CDR1 SEHNR and CDR2 FQNEAQ (reference sequence). The CDR3 spans 14 residues. The CDR3 nucleotides are TGTGCCAGCAGCCGCGACAGGAGACCAGATACGCAGTATTTT. It codes for CASSRDRRPDTQYF.

The rearrangement links TRBV7-9 to TRBJ2-2; D gene uncertain. Per germline, CDR1 SEHNR and CDR2 FQNEAQ (reference sequence). V lost 0 bases and J lost 0, with 11 bases in between. The length of the CDR3 is 17 residues. The CDR3 loop reads CASSLALYRTNTGELFF. CDR3 sequence (DNA): TGTGCCAGCAGCTTAGCGCTGTACAGAACGAACACCGGGGAGCTGTTTTTT.

CDR3 protein: CASSPPRTGAAYEQYF. CDR3 DNA sequence: TGTGCCAGTAGTCCCCCCCGGACAGGAGCGGCCTACGAGCAGTACTTC. The chain combines TRBV19 with TRBJ2-7, with TRBD1 matching over 7 bases. Per germline, CDR1 LNHDA and CDR2 SQIVND (reference sequence). There are 16 residues in the CDR3. V shed 5 bases and J 2 bases; nucleotides not matched to a gene: 12.

The V gene is TRBV18, the J gene TRBJ2-7; tentatively, D is TRBD1 (6 bases). This CDR3 contains 15 residues. The germline gives CDR1 KGHSH, CDR2 LQKENI. The V and J ends lost 3 bases and 1 base respectively, with 13 bases between them. CDR3 region: CASSPRTDGSYEQYF. The CDR3 DNA sequence: TGTGCCAGCTCACCGCGGACAGACGGTTCCTACGAGCAGTACTTC. The variable domain in full, completed from reference TRBV18 and TRBJ2-7, reads NAGVMQNPRHLVRRRGQEARLRCSPMKGHSHVYWYRQLPEEGLKFMVYLQKENIIDESGMPKERFSAEFPKEGPSILRIQQVVRGDSAAYFCASSPRTDGSYEQYFGPGTRLTVT.

The chain carries TRBV7-2 and TRBJ2-3, with D possibly matching TRBD1 (5 bases). Trimming left V 6 bases short and J 2 bases short, with 12 bases between. The CDR3 extends over 14 amino acids. CDR1 and CDR2 (germline): SGHTA, FQGNSA. CDR3 sequence: CASSNGQHTDTQYF. DNA for the CDR3: TGTGCCAGCAGTAACGGACAACACACAGATACGCAGTATTTT.

The rearrangement links TRBV5-1 to TRBJ2-7, with 7 bases fitting TRBD1. CDR3 length equals 15 residues. V shed 0 bases and J 2 bases; nucleotides not matched to a gene: 5. Germline V gene data show CDR1 as SGHRS and CDR2 as YFSETQ. For the CDR3, the DNA is TGCGCCAGCAGCTTGGACGGACAGGATGCCTACGAGCAGTACTTC. Its translation is CASSLDGQDAYEQYF.